These 20 T cell receptor beta chains came from one sample sequenced in a study of CD8+ T cells in alopecia areata. As the sequencing template, cDNA was produced by extracting RNA and reverse transcribing it. Here immunoSEQ multiplex PCR was the method, and the copy in TCRdb shows in-frame clones only, minus some. The sample gives under 130,000 clones, 55% of which show up once; around 10% is in the top ten. Sequencing was performed on CD4+ T cells sorted from blood. The receptors shown here come from a human donor in good health.

V is TRBV29-1 and J is TRBJ2-5, with 8 bases fitting TRBD1. Germline V lookup: CDR1 SQVTM, CDR2 ANQGSEA. The trim removed 4 bases at V and 5 bases at J, leaving 9 bases unmatched. CDR3 length equals 14 residues. The CDR3 is CSVVLDRAVETQYF. The CDR3 DNA reads as TGCAGCGTTGTATTGGACAGGGCTGTTGAGACCCAGTACTTC.

This chain's CDR3 is CAWDRGPTEKLFF. The CDR3 DNA is TGTGCCTGGGATAGGGGGCCTACGGAAAAACTGTTTTTT. The genes are TRBV30 and TRBJ1-4; 7 positions agree with TRBD1. With 5 bases clipped from V and 8 bases from J, the junction kept 8 bases outside the gene matches. In germline, CDR1 is GTSNPN, CDR2 SVGIG (reference sequence). The CDR3 has 13 residues.

V gene TRBV7-9 combines with J gene TRBJ2-5; TRBD2 agrees at 8 bases. The length of the CDR3 is 13 residues. J gave up 1 base and V 5 bases, and 0 bases lay outside the gene matches. CDR1 and CDR2 (germline): SEHNR, FQNEAQ (reference sequence). CDR3 DNA sequence: TGTGCCAGCAGCGCGGGAGGCCAAGAGACCCAGTACTTC. Encoded protein: CASSAGGQETQYF. The complete variable domain, with remaining parts taken from reference TRBV7-9 and TRBJ2-5, reads DTGVSQNPRHKITKRGQNVTFRCDPISEHNRLYWYRQTLGQGPEFLTYFQNEAQLEKSRLLSDRFSAERPKGSFSTLEIQRTEQGDSAMYLCASSAGGQETQYFGPGTRLLVL.

This clone has only a few counts. The J gene is TRBJ2-5, the V gene TRBV5-4, with 11 bases lining up with TRBD2. This CDR3 is 16 amino acids long. CDR1 is SGHNT, CDR2 YYREEE, per germline (reference sequence). V lost 4 bases and J lost 9; bases outside the gene matches: 14. CDR3 residues: CASSLRLAGKAGSQYF. DNA of the CDR3: TGTGCCAGCAGCCTCCGACTAGCGGGGAAAGCAGGGTCCCAGTACTTC.

This clone came up a few times. The rearrangement joins TRBV7-8 to TRBJ1-5, with 9 bases identical to TRBD1. V shed 0 bases and J 5 bases; nucleotides not matched to a gene: 5. Germline CDR1 is SGHVS and CDR2 is FQNEAQ. The CDR3 has 16 residues. As DNA, the CDR3 is TGTGCCAGCAGCTTAGCCACAGGGGGCCTCGATCAGCCCCAGCATTTT. Residues: CASSLATGGLDQPQHF.

This clone was observed many times. The rearrangement uses TRBV30 and TRBJ1-2; TRBD1 matches 7 bases. Per the germline V gene, CDR1 is GTSNPN and CDR2 is SVGIG (reference sequence). Trimming took 0 bases from V and 4 from J; bases not matched to a gene: 2. CDR3 size: 13 residues. This CDR3 is CAWSVNRGYGYTF. The CDR3 region has the DNA TGTGCCTGGAGTGTAAACAGGGGCTATGGCTACACCTTC.

The CDR3 protein is CAWTKGYSYEQYF. As DNA, the CDR3 is TGTGCCTGGACGAAGGGCTACTCCTACGAGCAGTACTTC. The V and J genes are TRBV30 and TRBJ2-7; D ambiguous. This CDR3 spans 13 amino acids. Trimming took off 4 bases at V and 0 bases at J, with 10 bases between the two ends. Germline V gene data show CDR1 as GTSNPN and CDR2 as SVGIG (reference sequence).

V is TRBV30 and J is TRBJ1-1, with 7 bases that match TRBD1. CDR3 length: 13 amino acids. V lost 7 bases to trimming and J lost 5 bases; unmatched junction nucleotides: 10. Germline V CDR1 and CDR2: GTSNPN, SVGIG (reference sequence). The DNA for the CDR3 is TGTGCCTTTGATCAGACAGGGTTGACTGAAGCTTTCTTT. This gives the protein CAFDQTGLTEAFF.

The chain combines TRBV30 with TRBJ1-6; D ambiguous. The CDR3 sequence is 13 residues long. Germline assignment: CDR1 GTSNPN and CDR2 SVGIG (reference sequence). With 4 bases removed from V and 8 bases from J, the gap between germline ends came to 12 bases. The CDR3 spells CAWNSYEDSPLHF. The CDR3 region has the DNA TGTGCCTGGAATTCGTATGAGGATTCACCCCTCCACTTT.

The chain carries TRBV29-1 and TRBJ1-1; D not certain. Trimming stripped 2 bases from V and 7 bases from J, with 11 bases between. Per germline, CDR1 SQVTM and CDR2 ANQGSEA. This CDR3 is built from 12 residues. The CDR3 sequence: CSVEPTRDEAFF. The DNA for the CDR3 is TGCAGCGTTGAACCCACCCGCGATGAAGCTTTCTTT.

V gene TRBV29-1 combines with J gene TRBJ1-4; TRBD1 agrees at 9 bases. Germline loops: CDR1 SQVTM, CDR2 ANQGSEA. With 4 bases clipped from V and 7 bases from J, the junction kept 7 bases outside the gene matches. The CDR3 runs to 14 residues. CDR3 sequence: CSVATGGAGEKLFF. In DNA, the CDR3 is TGCAGCGTTGCAACAGGGGGCGCGGGTGAAAAACTGTTTTTT. The full variable domain, rest sourced from reference TRBV29-1 and TRBJ1-4, is SAVISQKPSRDICQRGTSLTIQCQVDSQVTMMFWYRQQPGQSLTLIATANQGSEATYESGFVIDKFPISRPNLTFSTLTVSNMSPEDSSIYLCSVATGGAGEKLFFGSGTQLSVL.

This clone was observed a handful of times. The same CDR3 also results from other DNA sequences found in this sample. The gene calls are TRBV7-2 and TRBJ2-5; TRBD1 matches at 7 bases. The junction had 3 bases not matched to a gene; V was cut back by 4 bases and J by 4 bases. The CDR3 is 13 residues long. Germline-derived CDR1 and CDR2 are SGHTA and FQGNSA. The DNA for the CDR3 is TGTGCCAGCAGCTACAACAGGGGAGAGACCCAGTACTTC. It is translated as CASSYNRGETQYF.

This clone appeared a few times. The chain is built from TRBV7-2 and TRBJ1-2; 9 bases align to TRBD1. The CDR3 runs to 16 residues. The germline CDR1 and CDR2 sequences are SGHTA and FQGNSA. The junction had 15 bases not matched to a gene; V was cut back by 5 bases and J by 8 bases. The CDR3 DNA reads TGTGCCAGCAGCCCCCATGGGTCGGGACAGGGTTTCGGCTACACCTTC. This translates into CASSPHGSGQGFGYTF.

The chain has TRBV29-1 and TRBJ2-5, with D maybe TRBD1 (5 bases). The germline CDR1 and CDR2 sequences are SQVTM and ANQGSEA. V lost 3 bases and J lost 0, with 5 bases in between. The CDR3 has 12 residues. Here the CDR3 DNA reads TGCAGCGTTGACAGGGACCAAGAGACCCAGTACTTC. It encodes CSVDRDQETQYF.

This clone was recorded once. The J gene is TRBJ1-6, the V gene TRBV5-4, with TRBD1 identical over 9 bases. V trimming: 4 bases; J trimming: 9 bases; junction bases outside the gene matches: 8. The CDR3 runs to 15 residues. Germline loops: CDR1 SGHNT, CDR2 YYREEE (reference sequence). The CDR3 DNA reads TGTGCCAGCAGCCGACAGGGGGAGATAGCTTCACCCCTCCACTTT. Its translation is CASSRQGEIASPLHF.

The chain recombines TRBV6-5 with TRBJ2-5, with D possibly TRBD2 on 6 matching bases. The germline gives CDR1 MNHEY, CDR2 SVGAGI. The CDR3 is 15 amino acids. Trimming left V 5 bases short and J 3 bases short, with 16 bases between. CDR3 sequence (DNA): TGTGCCAGCAGTCACCTATCCGGGACTGAAGAGACCCAGTACTTC. It specifies CASSHLSGTEETQYF.

This clone was found once. V gene TRBV5-6 combines with J gene TRBJ2-5, with 11 bases matching TRBD2. After removal of 5 bases from V and 6 bases from J, the junction contained 6 bases not matched to a gene. CDR1 and CDR2 from the germline V gene are SGHDT and YYEEEE. The CDR3 covers 14 residues. CDR3 in amino acids: CASRDSGGAQTQYF. The CDR3 coding sequence is TGTGCCAGCAGAGATAGCGGGGGGGCTCAGACCCAGTACTTC.

The chain uses TRBV6-6 and TRBJ2-7, with D perhaps matching TRBD1 (6 bases). From germline, CDR1 is MNHNY and CDR2 SVGAGI (reference sequence). The V end lost 0 bases, the J end lost 5 bases, and 11 bases lay between the germline ends. CDR3 size: 14 residues. The CDR3 region has the DNA TGTGCCAGCAGTTACTCGAACAGGGTCGACGAGCAGTACTTC. Amino acid sequence: CASSYSNRVDEQYF.

The sample holds a few counts of this clone. The V gene is TRBV21-1, the J gene TRBJ2-1; no DNA check was done on the table's D call, TRBD2. TRBV21-1 is deemed a pseudogene. The CDR3 totals 11 residues. The CDR3 DNA reads as TGTGCCAGCAGCATGGATGGAGGTCAATTCTTC. Its protein is CASSMDGGQFF.

Notes on this clone: The CDR3 end shows no conserved phenylalanine or tryptophan, and so a read error is likely. CDR3 sequence reads: CSHRRGNTEAFY. The CDR3 bases are TGCAGCCACCGACGGGGGAACACTGAAGCTTTCTAT. V gene TRBV29-1 combines with J gene TRBJ1-1, with D hard to call. V gave up 8 bases and J gave up 1 base, with 11 bases separating them. Germline-derived CDR1 and CDR2 are SQVTM and ANQGSEA. The CDR3 sequence is 12 residues long.